What follows is one T cell receptor (beta chain) and its context. Clones were sequenced by immunoSEQ multiplex PCR, and TCRdb holds only the in-frame ones, with some missing. The table lists just over 60,000 clones, over 75% of them singletons. This sample was taken from a study of blood T cell repertoires in COVID-19. Study-level information: T cells, B-cell-depleted T cells, or PBMCs supplied cDNA or gDNA.

This CDR3 region has 16 residues. Germline values: CDR1 LGHDT, CDR2 YNNKEL (reference sequence). V was pared by 3 bases and J by 2 bases, with 9 bases of the junction left unmatched. The sample comprised peripheral blood. V gene TRBV3-1 (or the pseudogene TRBV3-2) combines with J gene TRBJ2-7; TRBD1 matches 8 bases. The clonotype originates from a man aged 60 to 69 with acute or convalescent COVID-19. This chain's CDR3 is CASSQIRQGPPYEQYF. CDR3 coding DNA: TGTGCCAGCAGCCAGATAAGACAGGGGCCACCCTACGAGCAGTACTTC.